Following are 18 T cell receptor beta chains from one sample sequenced in a study of cytomegalovirus exposure and HLA in healthy donors. Primers included in the PCR were 60 Vbeta and 13 Jbeta primers. Clones were read by immunoSEQ multiplex PCR, and TCRdb kept only the in-frame ones, dropping some. Of roughly 120,000 clones listed, around 81% are singletons. Input material: PBMCs. The receptors stem from a woman in her twenties or thirties in good health and CMV-seronegative.

The V gene is TRBV5-1, the J gene TRBJ2-3; 7 bases agree with TRBD1. Germline values: CDR1 SGHRS, CDR2 YFSETQ. With V trimmed by 4 bases and J by 4 bases, 6 bases remained unmatched. The CDR3 contains 14 residues. The CDR3 bases are TGCGCCAGCAGCGACCTCCAGGGGGCAGATACGCAGTATTTT. This translates into CASSDLQGADTQYF.

The chain links TRBV7-9 to TRBJ2-7; TRBD2 might be the D (5 bases). There are 12 residues in the CDR3. V lost 4 bases and J lost 3, with 7 bases in between. Germline V gives CDR1 SEHNR, CDR2 FQNEAQ (reference sequence). CDR3 in amino acids: CASSSRDYEQYF. The CDR3 DNA follows: TGTGCCAGCAGCTCGAGGGACTACGAGCAGTACTTC.

The chain carries TRBV28 and TRBJ1-4; weak D call: TRBD1 (5 bases). The CDR3 is made up of 16 amino acids. Germline V gene sequence: CDR1 MDHEN, CDR2 SYDVKM. Trimming removed 0 bases at V and 0 bases at J, with 8 bases between. CDR3 nucleotide sequence: TGTGCCAGCAGTTTATGGGACATCACAACTAATGAAAAACTGTTTTTT. Its translation: CASSLWDITTNEKLFF.

The V gene is TRBV7-2, the J gene TRBJ2-2, with 9 bases matching TRBD2. CDR1 is SGHTA, CDR2 FQGNSA, per germline. The CDR3 runs 15 residues. Trimming removed 4 bases from V and 6 bases from J; junction bases left unmatched: 6. This CDR3 is CASSSGLAGPGELFF. Written as DNA, the CDR3 is TGTGCCAGCAGCTCGGGACTAGCTGGCCCCGGGGAGCTGTTTTTT.

The V gene is TRBV9, the J gene TRBJ2-3, with 10 positions matching TRBD2. Trimming removed 4 bases from V and 4 bases from J; junction bases left unmatched: 9. This CDR3 has 16 amino acids. CDR1 and CDR2 from the germline V gene are SGDLS and YYNGEE. Here the CDR3 reads CASSPSGREQADTQYF. In nucleotides, the CDR3 is TGTGCCAGCAGCCCAAGCGGGAGGGAACAAGCAGATACGCAGTATTTT.

The chain is built from TRBV28 and TRBJ2-3; maybe TRBD1 (5 bases). Trimming pared 3 bases from V and 3 bases from J, leaving 19 bases between. Germline V CDR1 and CDR2: MDHEN, SYDVKM. The CDR3 is made up of 17 amino acids. The CDR3 DNA reads as TGTGCCAGCAGTTTTTCTACAGGAAATCCCTATACAGATACGCAGTATTTT. It yields the protein CASSFSTGNPYTDTQYF.

The chain is built from TRBV7-4 and TRBJ1-4, with D hard to call. Germline V CDR1 and CDR2: SGHVT, SQSDAQ. V lost 9 bases, J lost 3 bases, and 17 bases lay in between. The CDR3 totals 15 residues. The DNA of the CDR3 is TGTGCCAGATGCAGGTCCCCCTCGTCTAATGAAAAACTGTTTTTT. It yields the protein CARCRSPSSNEKLFF.

The gene calls are TRBV9 and TRBJ2-1, with a tentative D call TRBD2 (6 bases). The V gene lost 3 bases and the J gene lost 0 bases, with 10 bases spanning the gap. The CDR3 runs 15 residues. The germline gives CDR1 SGDLS, CDR2 YYNGEE. The CDR3 DNA sequence: TGTGCCAGCAGCGAGGGCGGGGTCTCCTACAATGAGCAGTTCTTC. Translating gives CASSEGGVSYNEQFF.

V is TRBV28 and J is TRBJ2-1, with 11 nucleotides matching TRBD2. Germline assignment: CDR1 MDHEN and CDR2 SYDVKM. This CDR3 is 17 amino acids long. V lost 6 bases to trimming and J lost 0 bases; unmatched junction nucleotides: 7. CDR3 protein: CASRHPGLADSYNEQFF. The CDR3, as DNA: TGTGCCAGCAGGCATCCGGGACTAGCGGACTCCTACAATGAGCAGTTCTTC. The full variable domain, with the rest looked up from reference TRBV28 and TRBJ2-1, is DVKVTQSSRYLVKRTGEKVFLECVQDMDHENMFWYRQDPGLGLRLIYFSYDVKMKEKGDIPEGYSVSREKKERFSLILESASTNQTSMYLCASRHPGLADSYNEQFFGPGTRLTVL.

The V gene is TRBV9, the J gene TRBJ2-3, with 12 nucleotides matching TRBD2. CDR1 and CDR2 (germline): SGDLS, YYNGEE. CDR3 length: 16 amino acids. V trimming: 4 bases; J trimming: 1 base; junction bases outside the gene matches: 4. In DNA form, the CDR3 reads TGTGCCAGCAGCCCTCTAGCGGGAGGGGGCACAGATACGCAGTATTTT. Translating gives CASSPLAGGGTDTQYF.

The chain recombines TRBV19 with TRBJ2-3; 7 positions match TRBD1. CDR3 length: 18 residues. Germline V gene data show CDR1 as LNHDA and CDR2 as SQIVND (reference sequence). Unmatched junction bases numbered 12, after V lost 3 bases and J lost 0 bases. The CDR3 bases are TGTGCCAGTAGTATCTACCGATTCCGGGACAGAAGCACAGATACGCAGTATTTT. It encodes CASSIYRFRDRSTDTQYF.

V usage is TRBV27 and J usage is TRBJ1-1; D uncertain. V was pared by 2 bases and J by 1 base, with 14 bases between. Germline values: CDR1 MNHEY, CDR2 SMNVEV (reference sequence). The CDR3 runs 16 residues. The CDR3 nucleotides read TGTGCCAGCAGTTTACGGCTACGGGGTGAGAACACTGAAGCTTTCTTT. This encodes CASSLRLRGENTEAFF.

CDR3 amino acids: CASTEDRAGYTF. In nucleotides, the CDR3 is TGCGCCAGCACCGAAGACAGGGCTGGCTACACCTTC. This chain links TRBV10-1 with TRBJ1-2; 7 nucleotides align to TRBD1. From germline, CDR1 is WNHNN and CDR2 SYGVQD (reference sequence). The trim removed 7 bases at V and 7 bases at J, leaving 6 bases unmatched. The CDR3 totals 12 residues.

The gene calls are TRBV15 and TRBJ2-7, with 8 nucleotides matching TRBD1. CDR1 LNHNV and CDR2 YYDKDF come from the germline V gene (reference sequence). CDR3 length: 16 residues. V lost 1 base, J lost 4 bases, and 9 bases stayed unmatched. CDR3 DNA: TGTGCCACCAGCAGAGGCTCAGGGGGCAGGAGGTACGAGCAGTACTTC. Residues: CATSRGSGGRRYEQYF.

To note about this clone: Sequence at one end of the junction differs from germline and may be a read error. The same CDR3 can be traced to other DNA sequences in this sample. V usage is TRBV27 and J usage is TRBJ2-5, with D possibly matching TRBD2 (5 bases). The length of the CDR3 is 16 residues. The germline V gene has CDR1 MNHEY and CDR2 SMNVEV (reference sequence). The CDR3 bases are TGTGCCAGCAGTCGATTACACCCGGGAACACAAGAGACTCAGTACTTC. Its translation is CASSRLHPGTQETQYF.

The CDR3 nucleotides are TGCGCCAGCAGCTTGGGTCCAGGGTCGAACACTGAAGCTTTCTTT. As protein: CASSLGPGSNTEAFF. The chain couples TRBV5-1 to TRBJ1-1; tentative D call: TRBD1 (5 bases). Per germline, CDR1 SGHRS and CDR2 YFSETQ. V dropped 0 bases and J dropped 1 base, with 10 bases sitting between them. The CDR3 length is 15 residues.

The chain employs TRBV5-1 and TRBJ2-5, with D possibly matching TRBD1 (6 bases). CDR1 and CDR2 from the germline V gene are SGHRS and YFSETQ. V gave up 4 bases and J gave up 2 bases, with 9 bases separating them. The CDR3 consists of 13 residues. The CDR3 here is CASSRGQQETQYF. The CDR3 DNA reads TGCGCCAGCAGCCGTGGACAGCAAGAGACCCAGTACTTC.

This clone was observed once. This rearrangement joins TRBV7-2 to TRBJ2-2; the D is unclear. The germline V and J ends were trimmed by 2 bases and 7 bases, with 5 bases remaining between them. The length of the CDR3 is 12 residues. CDR1 and CDR2 (germline): SGHTA, FQGNSA. The CDR3 is CASSLYGGELFF. The CDR3, as DNA: TGTGCCAGCAGCTTATACGGCGGGGAGCTGTTTTTT. Looking up the rest from reference TRBV7-2 and TRBJ2-2 gives the full variable domain: GAGVSQSPSNKVTEKGKDVELRCDPISGHTALYWYRQSLGQGLEFLIYFQGNSAPDKSGLPSDRFSAERTGGSVSTLTIQRTQQEDSAVYLCASSLYGGELFFGEGSRLTVL.